Listed below are T cell receptor beta chains from one sample, sequenced in a study of blood T cells in healthy people across ages. Each CDR3 protein is one row after TCRdb ran MiXCR on the 5' RACE reads. In the table there are just under 750,000 distinct CDR3 sequences, around a fifth of which are singletons. Sequencing used blood. The receptors here all came from a man aged 70 or older in good health. CDR3s include the opening cysteine and the closing phenylalanine or tryptophan. A D gene is named only where the DNA matches it firmly. A clone size is listed for some rows: how often the clone was seen (once, few, many), or a class if it is expanded.

>TRBJ2-3|.|.|TRBV12-3/TRBV12-4
CASNPAGGPTDTQYF
TGTGCCAGCAATCCGGCGGGTGGGCCCACAGATACGCAGTATTTT
>TRBJ2-1|TRBD2|.|TRBV5-1
CASSSVLAGNNEQFF
TGCGCCAGCAGCTCTGTACTAGCGGGGAACAATGAGCAGTTCTTC
>TRBJ2-3|TRBD1|.|TRBV19
CASSTPTGGRTDTQYF
TGTGCCAGTAGTACCCCTACAGGGGGCCGCACAGATACGCAGTATTTT
>TRBJ1-1|.|many|TRBV7-9
CASSLTGADTEAFF
TGTGCCAGCAGCTTAACAGGCGCGGACACTGAAGCTTTCTTT
>TRBJ2-5|TRBD2|.|TRBV9
CASSVRHSGVETQYF
TGTGCCAGCAGCGTCCGACATAGCGGGGTTGAGACCCAGTACTTC
>TRBJ2-5|TRBD2|many|TRBV5-1
CASSFLGTTKETQYF
TGCGCCAGCAGCTTTCTTGGGACTACCAAAGAGACCCAGTACTTC
>TRBJ1-2|.|.|TRBV14
CASSLTPGRLNYGYTF
TGTGCCAGCAGTCTTACACCGGGACGGCTAAACTATGGCTACACCTTC
>TRBJ2-7|.|.|TRBV7-6
CASSPDTWEYF
TGTGCCAGCAGCCCGGATACCTGGGAGTACTTC
>TRBJ1-1|.|many|TRBV18
CASSPLDSMNTEAFF
TGTGCCAGCTCACCCCTCGATTCCATGAACACTGAAGCTTTCTTT
>TRBJ1-6|.|.|TRBV6-5
CAIAGSANSPLHF
TGTGCCATCGCGGGGTCGGCGAATTCACCCCTCCACTTT
>TRBJ1-2|.|few|TRBV7-9
CASSSVTGFGGYTF
TGTGCCAGCAGCTCGGTTACAGGGTTCGGTGGCTACACCTTC
>TRBJ2-1|.|.|TRBV20-1
CSAPRAGYNEQFF
TGCAGTGCTCCCCGGGCGGGCTACAATGAGCAGTTCTTC
>TRBJ2-3|.|few|TRBV3-1
CASSQVAGALRTDTQYF
TGTGCCAGCAGCCAAGTTGCGGGCGCGCTGAGGACAGATACGCAGTATTTT
>TRBJ2-4|.|few|TRBV11-2
CASSPQGSKNIQYF
TGTGCCAGCAGCCCCCAGGGATCCAAAAACATTCAGTACTTC
>TRBJ1-2|TRBD1|few|TRBV20-1
CSATQGAVYGYTF
TGCAGTGCTACCCAGGGGGCTGTCTATGGCTACACCTTC
>TRBJ1-2|TRBD1|few|TRBV5-5
CASRGTGWGYTF
TGTGCCAGCAGAGGGACAGGGTGGGGCTACACCTTC
>TRBJ1-1|.|few|TRBV29-1
CSVEDMGGGTEAFF
TGCAGCGTTGAAGATATGGGGGGGGGTACTGAAGCTTTCTTT
>TRBJ2-7|TRBD1|.|TRBV5-6
CASSRTGFYEQYF
TGTGCCAGCAGCCGGACAGGGTTCTACGAGCAGTACTTC
>TRBJ2-5|.|.|TRBV6-5
CASSLDRPTSGIETQYF
TGTGCCAGCAGTTTGGATAGACCGACCTCAGGCATAGAGACCCAGTACTTC
>TRBJ2-3|.|few|TRBV5-1
CASSPHSDYYTDTQYF
TGCGCCAGCAGCCCTCATTCCGACTACTACACAGATACGCAGTATTTT
>TRBJ2-2|.|few|TRBV4-2
CASSQDTGNTGELFF
TGTGCCAGCAGCCAAGACACTGGAAACACCGGGGAGCTGTTTTTT
>TRBJ1-5|.|few|TRBV5-5
CASSSMDSYSNQPQHF
TGTGCCAGCAGCTCCATGGACAGTTATAGCAATCAGCCCCAGCATTTT
>TRBJ2-1|.|few|TRBV12-3/TRBV12-4
CASSLGLMDYNEQFF
TGTGCCAGCAGTTTAGGGCTAATGGACTACAATGAGCAGTTCTTC
>TRBJ2-4|.|.|TRBV6-1
CASSEAVQYF
TGTGCCAGCAGTGAAGCCGTCCAGTACTTC
>TRBJ1-1|.|few|TRBV29-1
CSVEGRGGSTEAFF
TGCAGCGTTGAAGGGAGGGGGGGGAGCACTGAAGCTTTCTTT
>TRBJ2-7|.|.|TRBV29-1
CSVAQGSYEQYF
TGCAGCGTTGCTCAAGGCTCCTACGAGCAGTACTTC
>TRBJ1-1|.|.|TRBV20-1
CSASHSGGRMGSEAFF
TGCAGTGCCTCACACAGCGGGGGAAGGATGGGTTCTGAAGCTTTCTTT
>TRBJ2-2|TRBD2|.|TRBV4-3
CASSQVAGGYTGELFF
TGCGCCAGCAGCCAAGTGGCGGGGGGCTACACCGGGGAGCTGTTTTTT
>TRBJ2-3|.|.|TRBV9
CASSVFGGASTDTQYF
TGTGCCAGCAGCGTATTTGGCGGGGCGAGCACAGATACGCAGTATTTT
>TRBJ2-2|.|.|TRBV5-1
CASSLKAGGTGELFF
TGCGCCAGCAGCTTGAAAGCGGGTGGCACCGGGGAGCTGTTTTTT
>TRBJ2-1|TRBD2|.|TRBV24-1
CATSDASVAGVDEQFF
TGTGCCACCAGTGATGCGAGTGTAGCGGGAGTAGATGAGCAGTTCTTC
>TRBJ2-4|TRBD2|few|TRBV11-2
CASSPPGGIAKNIQYF
TGTGCCAGCAGCCCGCCGGGGGGAATTGCCAAAAACATTCAGTACTTC
>TRBJ2-4|.|few|TRBV7-2
CASSLRQIAKNIQYF
TGTGCCAGCAGCTTGCGACAGATAGCCAAAAACATTCAGTACTTC
>TRBJ1-1|TRBD1|.|TRBV28
CASRRQGRTFF
TGTGCCAGCAGACGACAGGGACGAACTTTCTTT
>TRBJ2-4|TRBD2|.|TRBV12-3/TRBV12-4
CASSPWEGNIQYF
TGTGCCAGCAGTCCCTGGGAGGGAAACATTCAGTACTTC
>TRBJ2-4|.|once|TRBV9
CASSFSPSEGAIQYF
TGTGCCAGCAGCTTTTCTCCTAGCGAGGGGGCTATTCAGTACTTC
>TRBJ1-4|.|few|TRBV2
CASTQDEKLFF
TGTGCCAGCACCCAAGATGAAAAACTGTTTTTT
>TRBJ2-7|TRBD1|few|TRBV19
CASSIHRDRTYEQYF
TGTGCCAGTAGTATCCACCGGGACAGAACCTACGAGCAGTACTTC
>TRBJ2-2|.|.|TRBV12-3/TRBV12-4
CASSLLAIGVTGELFF
TGTGCCAGCAGTTTACTGGCTATCGGCGTCACCGGGGAGCTGTTTTTT
>TRBJ2-3|TRBD2|.|TRBV12-3/TRBV12-4
CASSLGGLAGSPYF
TGTGCCAGCAGTTTAGGGGGACTAGCGGGCTCCCCCTATTTT
>TRBJ2-7|TRBD1|.|TRBV9
CASSETGTGGIEQYF
TGTGCCAGCAGCGAGACGGGGACAGGGGGAATCGAGCAGTACTTC
>TRBJ2-1|TRBD2|few|TRBV18
CASSPSGRGNNEQFF
TGTGCCAGCTCACCCAGCGGGAGGGGTAACAATGAGCAGTTCTTC
>TRBJ1-1|.|few|TRBV18
CASSPQDLNTEAFF
TGTGCCAGCTCACCCCAGGACCTGAACACTGAAGCTTTCTTT
>TRBJ2-5|TRBD2|.|TRBV7-9
CASSLVLAEETQYF
TGTGCCAGCAGCTTAGTGCTAGCGGAAGAGACCCAGTACTTC
>TRBJ2-3|TRBD1|.|TRBV5-1
CASSLRSGQGFTDTQYF
TGCGCCAGCAGCCTCAGGTCTGGACAGGGGTTCACAGATACGCAGTATTTT
>TRBJ1-4|.|few|TRBV14
CASSQDLATNEKLFF
TGTGCCAGCAGCCAAGACCTTGCAACTAATGAAAAACTGTTTTTT
>TRBJ2-1|TRBD2|few|TRBV9
CASSVDSGRNNEQFF
TGTGCCAGCAGCGTAGATAGCGGGCGGAACAATGAGCAGTTCTTC
>TRBJ1-1|.|many|TRBV24-1
CATSDSGIEAFF
TGTGCCACCAGTGACTCAGGGATTGAAGCTTTCTTT
>TRBJ2-3|.|few|TRBV11-1
CASSYPEGTTTDTQYF
TGTGCCAGCAGCTACCCGGAGGGAACAACCACAGATACGCAGTATTTT
>TRBJ2-6|.|.|TRBV12-3/TRBV12-4
CASSFRGRSSGANVLTF
TGTGCCAGCAGCTTCAGGGGGAGGAGCTCTGGGGCCAACGTCCTGACTTTC
>TRBJ2-3|.|.|TRBV12-3/TRBV12-4
CASSLGWGVVDTQYF
TGTGCCAGCAGTTTAGGCTGGGGCGTGGTAGATACGCAGTATTTT
>TRBJ1-2|TRBD1|.|TRBV4-3
CASHPTGVGYGYTF
TGCGCCAGTCATCCCACAGGGGTGGGCTATGGCTACACCTTC
>TRBJ2-5|.|.|TRBV6-1
CASSEVQGWETQYF
TGTGCCAGCAGTGAAGTCCAGGGCTGGGAGACCCAGTACTTC
>TRBJ2-4|.|few|TRBV20-1
CSASLLDWTALNIQYF
TGCAGTGCTAGTCTCTTAGATTGGACAGCGTTAAACATTCAGTACTTC
>TRBJ1-5|.|.|TRBV7-8
CASTLGGGVKPQHF
TGTGCCAGCACCCTGGGTGGGGGGGTCAAGCCCCAGCATTTT
>TRBJ1-5|TRBD1|.|TRBV6-6
CASRPRTGKSNQPQHF
TGTGCCAGCAGACCCAGGACAGGGAAAAGCAATCAGCCCCAGCATTTT
>TRBJ2-1|.|once|TRBV20-1
CSASRTNYNEQFF
TGCAGTGCTAGTCGAACAAACTACAATGAGCAGTTCTTC
>TRBJ2-5|TRBD2|once|TRBV2
CASSALGTTQETQYF
TGTGCCAGCAGTGCCTTAGGGACTACCCAAGAGACCCAGTACTTC
>TRBJ2-1|TRBD2|.|TRBV4-3
CASSQVGSGSYNEQFF
TGCGCCAGCAGCCAAGTGGGAAGCGGGAGTTACAATGAGCAGTTCTTC
>TRBJ1-4|.|.|TRBV3-1
CASSPWGQNEKLFF
TGTGCCAGCAGCCCTTGGGGGCAGAATGAAAAACTGTTTTTT